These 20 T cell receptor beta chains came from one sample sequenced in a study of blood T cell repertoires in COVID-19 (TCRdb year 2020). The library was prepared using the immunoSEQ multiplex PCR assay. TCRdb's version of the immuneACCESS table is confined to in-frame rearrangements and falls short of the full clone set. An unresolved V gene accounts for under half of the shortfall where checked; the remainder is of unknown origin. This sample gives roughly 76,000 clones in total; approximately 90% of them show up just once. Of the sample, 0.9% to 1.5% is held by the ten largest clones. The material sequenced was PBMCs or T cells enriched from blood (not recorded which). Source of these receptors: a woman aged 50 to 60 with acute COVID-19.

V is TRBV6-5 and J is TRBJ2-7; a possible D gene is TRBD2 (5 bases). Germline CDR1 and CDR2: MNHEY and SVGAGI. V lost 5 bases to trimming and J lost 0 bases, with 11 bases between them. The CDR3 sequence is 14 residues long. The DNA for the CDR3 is TGTGCCAGCAGTACGGGGAGAGGCTCCTACGAGCAGTACTTC. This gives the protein CASSTGRGSYEQYF.

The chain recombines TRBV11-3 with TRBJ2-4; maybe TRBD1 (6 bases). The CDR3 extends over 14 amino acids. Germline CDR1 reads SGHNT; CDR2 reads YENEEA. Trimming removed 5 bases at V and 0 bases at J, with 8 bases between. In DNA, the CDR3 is TGTGCCAGCAGCACAGGGTTAGCCAAAAACATTCAGTACTTC. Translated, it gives CASSTGLAKNIQYF. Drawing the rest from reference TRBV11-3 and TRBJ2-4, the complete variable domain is EAGVVQSPRYKIIEKKQPVAFWCNPISGHNTLYWYLQNLGQGPELLIRYENEEAVDDSQLPKDRFSAERLKGVDSTLKIQPAELGDSAVYLCASSTGLAKNIQYFGAGTRLSVL.

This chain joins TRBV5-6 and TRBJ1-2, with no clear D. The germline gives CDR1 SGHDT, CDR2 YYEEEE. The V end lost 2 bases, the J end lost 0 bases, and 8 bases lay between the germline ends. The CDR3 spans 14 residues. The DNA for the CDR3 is TGTGCCAGCAGCTTTCTGGGAGCTAACTATGGCTACACCTTC. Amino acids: CASSFLGANYGYTF.

CDR3 residues: CASSHPTSTGELFF. Written as DNA, the CDR3 is TGTGCCAGCAGTCACCCTACTAGCACCGGGGAGCTGTTTTTT. The genes are TRBV6-5 and TRBJ2-2; the D gene is possibly TRBD2 (5 bases). V lost 5 bases, J lost 4 bases, and 11 bases lay in between. Per germline, CDR1 MNHEY and CDR2 SVGAGI. CDR3 size: 14 residues.

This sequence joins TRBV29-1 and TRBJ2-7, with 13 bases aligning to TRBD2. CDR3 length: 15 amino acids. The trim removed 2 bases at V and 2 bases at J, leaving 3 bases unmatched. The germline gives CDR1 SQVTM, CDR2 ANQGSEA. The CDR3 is CSVEPGTSGAYEQYF. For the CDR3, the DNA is TGCAGCGTTGAACCCGGGACTAGCGGGGCCTACGAGCAGTACTTC.

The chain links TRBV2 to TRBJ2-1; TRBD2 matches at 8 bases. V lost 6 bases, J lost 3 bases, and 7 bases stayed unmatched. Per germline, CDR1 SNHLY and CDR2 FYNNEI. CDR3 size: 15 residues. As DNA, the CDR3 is TGTGCCAGCAGCGCCAGCGGGGGCGTCTACAATGAGCAGTTCTTC. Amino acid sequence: CASSASGGVYNEQFF. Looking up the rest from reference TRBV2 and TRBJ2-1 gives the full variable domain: EPEVTQTPSHQVTQMGQEVILRCVPISNHLYFYWYRQILGQKVEFLVSFYNNEISEKSEIFDDQFSVERPDGSNFTLKIRSTKLEDSAMYFCASSASGGVYNEQFFGPGTRLTVL.

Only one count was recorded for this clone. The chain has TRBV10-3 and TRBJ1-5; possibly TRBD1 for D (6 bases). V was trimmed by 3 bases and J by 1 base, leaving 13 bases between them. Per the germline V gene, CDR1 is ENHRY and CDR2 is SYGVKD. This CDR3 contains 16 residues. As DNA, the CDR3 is TGTGCCATCAGTGATCCCAATGGACAGAGCAATCAGCCCCAGCATTTT. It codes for CAISDPNGQSNQPQHF.

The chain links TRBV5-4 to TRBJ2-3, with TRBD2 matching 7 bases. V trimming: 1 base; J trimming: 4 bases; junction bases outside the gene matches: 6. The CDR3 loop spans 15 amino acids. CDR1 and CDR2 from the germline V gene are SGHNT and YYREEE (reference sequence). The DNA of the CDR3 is TGTGCCAGCAGCTTGCGGGCGGGAGAGGCAGATACGCAGTATTTT. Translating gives CASSLRAGEADTQYF.

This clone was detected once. The DNA of the CDR3 is TGCGCCAGCAGCCTCGACAGGCAGAGCTCCGAGCAGTACTTC. This sequence encodes CASSLDRQSSEQYF. The rearrangement uses TRBV5-1 and TRBJ2-7; tentative D call: TRBD1 (6 bases). Trimming shortened V by 4 bases and J by 6 bases, and 17 bases separated the two germline ends. CDR3 length: 14 amino acids. The germline CDR1 and CDR2 sequences are SGHRS and YFSETQ.

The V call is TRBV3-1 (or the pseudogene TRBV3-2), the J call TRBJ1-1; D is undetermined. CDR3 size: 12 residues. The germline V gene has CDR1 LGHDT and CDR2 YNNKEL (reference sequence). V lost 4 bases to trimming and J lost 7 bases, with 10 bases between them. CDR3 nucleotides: TGTGCCAGCAGCCCGATACCCGGTGAAGCTTTCTTT. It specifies CASSPIPGEAFF.

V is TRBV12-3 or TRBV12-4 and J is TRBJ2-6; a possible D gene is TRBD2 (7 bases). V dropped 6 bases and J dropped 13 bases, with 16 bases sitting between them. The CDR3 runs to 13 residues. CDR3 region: CASSRVGGQVLTF. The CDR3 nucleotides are TGTGCCAGCAGCCGCGTCGGGGGGCAGGTCCTGACTTTC.

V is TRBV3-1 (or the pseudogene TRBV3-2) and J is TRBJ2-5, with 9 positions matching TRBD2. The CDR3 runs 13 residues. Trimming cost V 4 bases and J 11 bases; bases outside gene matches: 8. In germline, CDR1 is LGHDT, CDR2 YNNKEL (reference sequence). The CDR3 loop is CASSLLEAGGQYF. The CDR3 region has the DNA TGTGCCAGCAGCCTCCTGGAAGCGGGAGGTCAGTACTTC.

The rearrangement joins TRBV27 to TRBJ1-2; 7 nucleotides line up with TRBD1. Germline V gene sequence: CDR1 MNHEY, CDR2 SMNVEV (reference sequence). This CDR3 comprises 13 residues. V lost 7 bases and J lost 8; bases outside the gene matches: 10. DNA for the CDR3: TGTGCCAGCACCAGACAGGGAAAAGGCGGCTACACCTTC. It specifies CASTRQGKGGYTF.

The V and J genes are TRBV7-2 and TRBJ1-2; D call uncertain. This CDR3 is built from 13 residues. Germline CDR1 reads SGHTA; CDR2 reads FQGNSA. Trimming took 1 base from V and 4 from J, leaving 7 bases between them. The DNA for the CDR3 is TGTGCCAGCAGCTTAGACCAGTCCTATGGCTACACCTTC. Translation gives CASSLDQSYGYTF. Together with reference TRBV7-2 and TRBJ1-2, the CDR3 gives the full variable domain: GAGVSQSPSNKVTEKGKDVELRCDPISGHTALYWYRQSLGQGLEFLIYFQGNSAPDKSGLPSDRFSAERTGGSVSTLTIQRTQQEDSAVYLCASSLDQSYGYTFGSGTRLTVV.

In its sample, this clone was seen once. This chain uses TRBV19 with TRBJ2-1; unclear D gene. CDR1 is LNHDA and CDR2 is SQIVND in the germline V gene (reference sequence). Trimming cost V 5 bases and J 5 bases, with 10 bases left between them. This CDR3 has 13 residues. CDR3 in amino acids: CASSPGADNEQFF. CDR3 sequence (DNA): TGTGCCAGTAGTCCAGGCGCTGACAATGAGCAGTTCTTC.

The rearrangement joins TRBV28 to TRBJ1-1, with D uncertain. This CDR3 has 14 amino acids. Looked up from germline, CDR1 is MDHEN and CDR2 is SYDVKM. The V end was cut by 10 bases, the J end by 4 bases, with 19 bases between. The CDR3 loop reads CATTNYAAVTEAFF. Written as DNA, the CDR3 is TGTGCCACCACTAACTACGCCGCGGTCACTGAAGCTTTCTTT.

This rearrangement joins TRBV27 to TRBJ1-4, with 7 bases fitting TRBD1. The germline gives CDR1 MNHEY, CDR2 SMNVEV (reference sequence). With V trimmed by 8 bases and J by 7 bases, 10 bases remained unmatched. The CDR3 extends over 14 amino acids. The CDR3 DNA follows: TGTGCCAGCCTAAGTACAGGGGATGGTGAAAAACTGTTTTTT. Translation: CASLSTGDGEKLFF.

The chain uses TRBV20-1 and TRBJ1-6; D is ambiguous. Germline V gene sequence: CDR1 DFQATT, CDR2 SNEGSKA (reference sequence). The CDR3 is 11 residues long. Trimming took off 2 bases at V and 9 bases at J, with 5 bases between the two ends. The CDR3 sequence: CSARSGSPLHF. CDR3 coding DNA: TGCAGTGCTAGATCGGGTTCACCCCTCCACTTT.

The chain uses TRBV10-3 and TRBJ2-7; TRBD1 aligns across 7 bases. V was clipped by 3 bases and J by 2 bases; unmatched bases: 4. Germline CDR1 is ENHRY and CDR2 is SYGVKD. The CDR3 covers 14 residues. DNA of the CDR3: TGTGCCATCAGTGAAACTAGGGGGCCCTACGAGCAGTACTTC. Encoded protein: CAISETRGPYEQYF.

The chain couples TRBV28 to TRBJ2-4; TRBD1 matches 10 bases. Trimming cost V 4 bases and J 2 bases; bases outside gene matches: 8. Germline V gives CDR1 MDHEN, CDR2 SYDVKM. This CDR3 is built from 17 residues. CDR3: CASSSSGTGVSKNIQYF. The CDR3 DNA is TGTGCCAGCAGTTCGTCCGGGACAGGGGTATCCAAAAACATTCAGTACTTC. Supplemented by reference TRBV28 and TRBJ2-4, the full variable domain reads DVKVTQSSRYLVKRTGEKVFLECVQDMDHENMFWYRQDPGLGLRLIYFSYDVKMKEKGDIPEGYSVSREKKERFSLILESASTNQTSMYLCASSSSGTGVSKNIQYFGAGTRLSVL.